The T cell receptor (beta chain) under discussion was sequenced for a study of cytomegalovirus exposure and HLA in healthy donors. Study-level results: As a later analysis showed, a missense DCLRE1C variant was linked to trimming of TCR beta V- and J-genes. Later on, analysis showed that most CMV-associated TCR beta chains appeared to be HLA-restricted. It was likely that a cluster of highly shared sequence variants was a sequencing artifact.

Only a few counts were recorded for this clone. As yet, its antigen is unknown. The PCR made use of 60 Vbeta and 13 Jbeta primers. Here immunoSEQ multiplex PCR was the method, and the copy in TCRdb shows in-frame clones only, minus some. Here the sample spans around 100,000 clones, around 66% being singletons. The germline V gene has CDR1 MNHEY and CDR2 SMNVEV (reference sequence). V was shortened by 0 bases and J by 1 base, with 9 bases between the two germline ends. This CDR3 is 15 amino acids long. The chain couples TRBV27 to TRBJ1-1; D possibly corresponds to TRBD1 (5 bases). This clonotype was sampled from a man between 18 and 35 years old in good health and CMV-seropositive. Sequenced sample: PBMCs. The chain's CDR3 is CASSLSPGPNTEAFF. The CDR3 DNA is TGTGCCAGCAGTTTATCCCCAGGGCCGAACACTGAAGCTTTCTTT.